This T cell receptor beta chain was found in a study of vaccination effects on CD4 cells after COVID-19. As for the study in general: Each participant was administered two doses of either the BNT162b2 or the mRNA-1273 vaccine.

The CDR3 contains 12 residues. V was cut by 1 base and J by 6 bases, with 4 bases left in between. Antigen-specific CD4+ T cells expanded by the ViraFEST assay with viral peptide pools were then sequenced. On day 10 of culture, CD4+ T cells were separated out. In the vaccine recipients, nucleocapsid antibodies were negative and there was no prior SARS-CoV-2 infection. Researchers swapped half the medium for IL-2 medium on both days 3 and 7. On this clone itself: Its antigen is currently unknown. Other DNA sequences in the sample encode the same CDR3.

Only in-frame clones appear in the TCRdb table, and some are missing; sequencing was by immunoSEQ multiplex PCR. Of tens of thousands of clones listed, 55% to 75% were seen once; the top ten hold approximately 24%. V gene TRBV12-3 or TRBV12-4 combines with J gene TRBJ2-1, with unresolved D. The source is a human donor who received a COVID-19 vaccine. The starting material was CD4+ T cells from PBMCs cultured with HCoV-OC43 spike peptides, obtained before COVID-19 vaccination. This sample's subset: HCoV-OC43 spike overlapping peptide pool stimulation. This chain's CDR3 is CASSLGGNEQFF. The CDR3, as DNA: TGTGCCAGCAGTTTAGGGGGCAATGAGCAGTTCTTC.